What follows are 13 T cell receptor beta chains derived from one specimen sequenced in a study of lymphopenia after photon versus proton radiotherapy. Clones were read by immunoSEQ multiplex PCR, and TCRdb kept only the in-frame ones, dropping some. The repertoire holds around 150,000 clones, about nine tenths seen once, with roughly 4.7% in the top ten. Sample: peripheral blood, taken from a patient treated with photon-based radiotherapy. The receptors derive from a man aged 45 to 65 with gastric cancer.

The chain employs TRBV5-1 and TRBJ1-2; possibly TRBD1 for D (6 bases). This CDR3 region has 14 residues. V shed 5 bases and J shed 2 bases, with 13 bases lying between them. The germline V gene has CDR1 SGHRS and CDR2 YFSETQ. CDR3 coding DNA: TGCGCCAGCAGGCCGAGGGACAACAACTATGGCTACACCTTC. This translates into CASRPRDNNYGYTF.

This clone was seen more than once but under ten times. The V call is TRBV6-1, the J call TRBJ1-4, with unresolved D. CDR1 is MNHNS, CDR2 SASEGT, per germline. The CDR3 sequence is 15 residues long. V was pared by 5 bases and J by 7 bases, with 17 bases between. For the CDR3, the DNA is TGTGCCAGCAGTACATCGGTGGAGGGCGGTGAAAAACTGTTTTTT. As protein: CASSTSVEGGEKLFF.

The CDR3 is CASSSLTPLAWDTGELFF. The DNA of the CDR3 is TGTGCCAGCAGCTCTTTGACCCCTCTCGCTTGGGACACCGGGGAGCTGTTTTTT. The chain uses TRBV7-9 and TRBJ2-2; D is ambiguous. CDR1 SEHNR and CDR2 FQNEAQ come from the germline V gene (reference sequence). Trimming stripped 4 bases from V and 3 bases from J, with 21 bases between. The CDR3 has 18 amino acids.

V usage is TRBV7-2 and J usage is TRBJ1-2; perhaps TRBD1 as D (6 bases). Trimming took off 3 bases at V and 7 bases at J, with 12 bases between the two ends. This CDR3 has 13 residues. CDR1 is SGHTA and CDR2 is FQGNSA in the germline V gene. The CDR3 bases are TGTGCCAGCAGCTTTGCACAGGGTGGTGGCTACACCTTC. Its translation: CASSFAQGGGYTF.

This rearrangement joins TRBV6-6 to TRBJ1-5; TRBD1 matches at 7 bases. CDR1 MNHNY and CDR2 SVGAGI come from the germline V gene (reference sequence). CDR3 length: 15 amino acids. With 5 bases clipped from V and 4 bases from J, the junction kept 8 bases outside the gene matches. CDR3 nucleotide sequence: TGTGCCAGCAGTATACAGGGGCGAGGTAATCAGCCCCAGCATTTT. This codes for CASSIQGRGNQPQHF.

The table lists this clone with a count of one. CDR3 loop: CASSQGQGNTEAFF. CDR3 sequence (DNA): TGTGCCAGCTCACAGGGACAGGGAAACACTGAAGCTTTCTTT. This sequence joins TRBV18 and TRBJ1-1; 9 bases map to TRBD1. The CDR3 totals 14 residues. Germline V gene data show CDR1 as KGHSH and CDR2 as LQKENI. The ends lost 4 bases at V and 2 bases at J; junction bases unmatched: 2.

The V and J genes are TRBV7-2 and TRBJ1-3, with D hard to call. Germline assignment: CDR1 SGHTA and CDR2 FQGNSA. The CDR3 covers 17 residues. With 0 bases removed from V and 0 bases from J, the gap between germline ends came to 12 bases. CDR3 sequence reads: CASSLAAGFLSGNTIYF. CDR3 nucleotide sequence: TGTGCCAGCAGCTTAGCGGCGGGCTTTCTCTCTGGAAACACCATATATTTT.

The gene calls are TRBV6-5 and TRBJ1-3; weak D call: TRBD1 (5 bases). The CDR3 is 16 amino acids. Germline CDR1 and CDR2: MNHEY and SVGAGI. Trimming removed 0 bases at V and 3 bases at J, with 12 bases between. The CDR3: CASSYSWGLIGNTIYF. CDR3 in DNA: TGTGCCAGCAGTTACTCGTGGGGACTGATTGGAAACACCATATATTTT.

Written as DNA, the CDR3 is TGTGCCAGCAGTATCCTCTCCTCCGGGGAGCTGTTTTTT. Its translation: CASSILSSGELFF. The chain joins TRBV2 to TRBJ2-2; D remains ambiguous. The germline gives CDR1 SNHLY, CDR2 FYNNEI. Between the trimmed V and J ends, which lost 5 bases and 6 bases, there was a span of 10 bases. This CDR3 has 13 residues.

The chain is built from TRBV7-7 and TRBJ2-5; no clear D. The CDR3 is made up of 13 amino acids. V lost 0 bases and J lost 2, with 4 bases in between. Germline lookup yields CDR1 SSHAT and CDR2 FNYEAQ (reference sequence). The CDR3, as DNA: TGTGCCAGCAGCTTAGCCATTCAAGAGACCCAGTACTTC. Translating it yields CASSLAIQETQYF. Looking up the rest from reference TRBV7-7 and TRBJ2-5 gives the full variable domain: GAGVSQSPRYKVTKRGQDVTLRCDPISSHATLYWYQQALGQGPEFLTYFNYEAQPDKSGLPSDRFSAERPEGSISTLTIQRTEQRDSAMYRCASSLAIQETQYFGPGTRLLVL.

V usage is TRBV30 and J usage is TRBJ1-1, with a weak D call TRBD1 (5 bases). Per germline, CDR1 GTSNPN and CDR2 SVGIG (reference sequence). The CDR3 sequence is 13 residues long. V lost 0 bases and J lost 5, with 10 bases in between. CDR3 coding DNA: TGTGCCTGGAGTGTGGCAGGGTGGACTGAAGCTTTCTTT. Its protein product is CAWSVAGWTEAFF. Variable domain in full (rest from reference TRBV30 and TRBJ1-1): SQTIHQWPATLVQPVGSPLSLECTVEGTSNPNLYWYRQAAGRGLQLLFYSVGIGQISSEVPQNLSASRPQDRQFILSSKKLLLSDSGFYLCAWSVAGWTEAFFGQGTRLTVV.

This chain joins TRBV29-1 and TRBJ2-5; 9 bases line up with TRBD1. CDR3 length: 13 residues. CDR1 and CDR2 from the germline V gene are SQVTM and ANQGSEA. Trimming cost V 2 bases and J 5 bases; bases outside gene matches: 3. CDR3 DNA sequence: TGCAGCGTTGAATCCGACAGGGGGGAGACCCAGTACTTC. This codes for CSVESDRGETQYF.

The V gene is TRBV30, the J gene TRBJ2-5, with 12 bases that match TRBD1. CDR3 length equals 16 residues. V shed 1 base, J shed 3 bases, and the junction held 6 bases outside the gene matches. Germline assignment: CDR1 GTSNPN and CDR2 SVGIG (reference sequence). CDR3 protein: CAWSGLGTGGEETQYF. CDR3 DNA: TGTGCCTGGAGTGGGTTGGGGACAGGGGGCGAAGAGACCCAGTACTTC.